A single sample is the source of the 6 T cell receptor beta chains below, sequenced in a study of regulatory dendritic cells for organ transplantation. Only in-frame clones appear in the TCRdb table, and some are missing; sequencing was by immunoSEQ multiplex PCR. Of just under 30,000 clones listed, nearly 80% are singletons. Sequenced: memory CD4+ T cells from blood. Subset noted: CD45RO+ memory T cells. The receptors come from a human donor in good health.

This clone was picked up a small number of times. The genes are TRBV11-1 and TRBJ2-1, with 8 bases matching TRBD2. Germline V gene lookup returns CDR1 SGHAT and CDR2 FQDESV (reference sequence). V shed 2 bases and J 3 bases; nucleotides not matched to a gene: 6. This CDR3 is built from 16 residues. As DNA, the CDR3 is TGTGCCAGCAGCTTACTGGGCGGGGGGCGCTACAATGAGCAGTTCTTC. It translates to CASSLLGGGRYNEQFF.

The chain combines TRBV9 with TRBJ1-3; no clear D gene. CDR1 SGDLS and CDR2 YYNGEE come from the germline V gene. CDR3 length: 15 amino acids. Trimming pared 0 bases from V and 3 bases from J, leaving 10 bases between. The CDR3 region has the DNA TGTGCCAGCAGCGTAGGAAGGGCGGGTGGAAACACCATATATTTT. Its protein is CASSVGRAGGNTIYF.

This chain uses TRBV5-4 with TRBJ1-3; D not resolved. The CDR3 loop spans 15 amino acids. V was pared by 0 bases and J by 1 base, with 8 bases between. Germline V gives CDR1 SGHNT, CDR2 YYREEE (reference sequence). The CDR3 spells CASSLVPGSGNTIYF. CDR3 nucleotide sequence: TGTGCCAGCAGCTTGGTTCCAGGATCTGGAAACACCATATATTTT.

This clone appeared once. V and J are TRBV5-1 and TRBJ2-5; D is undetermined. The CDR3 is 15 residues long. V was trimmed by 0 bases and J by 4 bases, leaving 13 bases between them. CDR1 is SGHRS and CDR2 is YFSETQ in the germline V gene. CDR3 nucleotide sequence: TGCGCCAGCAGCTTGGCCCCGGCTGTATTAGAGACCCAGTACTTC. As protein: CASSLAPAVLETQYF.

This clone has only a few counts. The chain employs TRBV14 and TRBJ2-3, with no clear D. The CDR3 is 13 amino acids. Trimming stripped 1 base from V and 6 bases from J, with 8 bases between. Germline V gene sequence: CDR1 SGHDN, CDR2 FVKESK. The CDR3 loop is CASSQGISDTQYF. DNA of the CDR3: TGTGCCAGCAGCCAAGGAATCTCGGATACGCAGTATTTT.

The chain uses TRBV7-2 and TRBJ2-3; 10 bases line up with TRBD2. This CDR3 comprises 16 residues. CDR1 is SGHTA and CDR2 is FQGNSA in the germline V gene. The V and J ends lost 0 bases and 3 bases, in that order; junction bases with no gene match: 3. The CDR3 region is CASSLAPAGGTDTQYF. Written as DNA, the CDR3 is TGTGCCAGCAGCTTAGCTCCAGCGGGAGGGACAGATACGCAGTATTTT.